This T cell receptor beta chain was identified in a study of immune evolution from preneoplasia to lung adenocarcinoma. This CDR3 comprises 14 residues. The V and J ends lost 5 bases and 0 bases respectively, with 12 bases between them. CDR1 and CDR2 (germline): SGHNT, YYREEE (reference sequence). Study-wide findings and caveats: Normal lung had the highest top T cell clone frequencies. Normal lung had highest clonality; later lesions appeared denser, more diverse.

Clones were read by immunoSEQ multiplex PCR, and TCRdb kept only the in-frame ones, dropping some. The top ten clones hold 2% to 2.5% of a sample with around 10,000 clones, around 87% of them seen once. A word on this clone: The antigen remains unidentified.

This TCR was sampled from a person aged 70 to 85 with invasive lung adenocarcinoma. The source material was FFPE invasive lung adenocarcinoma tissue. The rearrangement links TRBV5-4 to TRBJ2-7; D is uncertain. CDR3 nucleotide sequence: TGTGCCAGCAGTTCGACGGCCGGCTCCTACGAGCAGTACTTC. Translated: CASSSTAGSYEQYF.